These T cell receptor beta chains were read from a single sample in a study of cytomegalovirus exposure and HLA in healthy donors. The repertoire was sequenced with immunoSEQ multiplex PCR; TCRdb's copy has only in-frame clones and lacks some. The sample lists about 110,000 clones; under 85% were seen once. The material sequenced was PBMCs. The receptors stem from a man younger than 40 in good health and CMV-seropositive. CDR3s include the opening cysteine and the closing phenylalanine or tryptophan. The order of the fields is CDR3 DNA, CDR3 protein, J gene, D gene, clone size, V gene. A D gene is named only where the DNA matches it firmly. The size field is filled for only some rows; it gives once, few, many or a size class.

TGTGCCACCAGCAGAGATCAGGTCCAAGAGACCCAGTACTTC,CATSRDQVQETQYF,TRBJ2-5,.,.,TRBV15
TGTGCTAGTGGTTTGGGGGACAGGGGCCACACAGATACGCAGTATTTT,CASGLGDRGHTDTQYF,TRBJ2-3,TRBD1,.,TRBV12-5
TGTGCCTGGACGAAATCGAGACAGGGAATAGCTTTCTTT,CAWTKSRQGIAFF,TRBJ1-1,TRBD1,.,TRBV30
TGTGCCAGCAGCTTCTTGGGGGGTTCAGGGGATACGCAGTATTTT,CASSFLGGSGDTQYF,TRBJ2-3,.,once,TRBV7-3
TGTGCCAGCAGCTTATCTCCGGGAGTCACCGGGGAGCTGTTTTTT,CASSLSPGVTGELFF,TRBJ2-2,.,few,TRBV7-9
TGTGCCAGCAGCAAAAATAATGGACTCGATGAGCAGTTCTTC,CASSKNNGLDEQFF,TRBJ2-1,.,few,TRBV9
TGTGCCAGCAGTGTAAGCGCTAGCGGGGGGGAAAAGCAGTTCTTC,CASSVSASGGEKQFF,TRBJ2-1,TRBD2,once,TRBV2
TGTGCCAGCAGTTCAGTGGGACAGGGGAAGAACACCATATATTTT,CASSSVGQGKNTIYF,TRBJ1-3,TRBD1,few,TRBV28
TGTGCCAGCTCACCAAGTGGAGGGAGGCTACTCTACGAGCAGTACTTC,CASSPSGGRLLYEQYF,TRBJ2-7,.,.,TRBV18
TGTGCCACCAGCAGTCCCAAGGGTACAGGGCAGCCCAATGAAAAACTGTTTTTT,CATSSPKGTGQPNEKLFF,TRBJ1-4,.,.,TRBV15
TGTGCCAGCAGTTTCGGGAGGGGGCTCTACGAGCAGTACTTC,CASSFGRGLYEQYF,TRBJ2-7,.,.,TRBV27
TGTGCCAGCAGGGGCGGGACAGGGATCAATGAGCAGTTCTTC,CASRGGTGINEQFF,TRBJ2-1,TRBD1,few,TRBV2
TGTGCCAGCACCGTACGTGAGGGGGCAAGCGAGACCTATGGCTACACCTTC,CASTVREGASETYGYTF,TRBJ1-2,TRBD1,.,TRBV27
TGTGCCAGCAGCCTAATGCAGGAGGGATCCACAGATACGCAGTATTTT,CASSLMQEGSTDTQYF,TRBJ2-3,.,.,TRBV11-2
TGTGCCATCAGTGAGCTACTTTCACAAGAGACCCAGTACTTC,CAISELLSQETQYF,TRBJ2-5,.,.,TRBV10-3
TGTGCCAGTAGTATTCTAGGGGACACCTACTATGGCTACACCTTC,CASSILGDTYYGYTF,TRBJ1-2,.,.,TRBV19
TGCGCCAGCAGCTTGGCCGGTGGCTCTGGAAACACCATATATTTT,CASSLAGGSGNTIYF,TRBJ1-3,.,.,TRBV5-1
TGTGCCAGCTCACAAGACAGGGGGCGCATTAATGGCTACACCTTC,CASSQDRGRINGYTF,TRBJ1-2,TRBD1,.,TRBV18
TGTGCCACTACTGTGCTTCAGGGGATGAACACTGAAGCTTTCTTT,CATTVLQGMNTEAFF,TRBJ1-1,.,many,TRBV6-5
TGTGCCAGCAGTCTGGAGGCCACGGCGGGTGAAAAACTGTTTTTT,CASSLEATAGEKLFF,TRBJ1-4,.,once,TRBV6-5
TGTGCCAGTAGTAAGGATCTGGGCAGGGGTTGGCGCGAGCAGTACTTC,CASSKDLGRGWREQYF,TRBJ2-7,.,.,TRBV19
TGTTCCAGCAGCTTAACAGGGAACTATGGCTACACCTTC,CSSSLTGNYGYTF,TRBJ1-2,.,.,TRBV7-9
TGTGCCAGCAGTTTTGGAGGGCGGTATGGCTACACCTTC,CASSFGGRYGYTF,TRBJ1-2,.,.,TRBV27
TGTGCCAGCAGCTTGGTGGGGCGGACAACTAATGAAAAACTGTTTTTT,CASSLVGRTTNEKLFF,TRBJ1-4,.,few,TRBV5-6
TGTGCCAGCAGCCCCTCTGGGGGCCCCTATGGCTACACCTTC,CASSPSGGPYGYTF,TRBJ1-2,.,.,TRBV7-2
TGTGCCACCAGACCACCGGACAGGGGGATTCACACTGAAGCTTTCTTT,CATRPPDRGIHTEAFF,TRBJ1-1,TRBD1,.,TRBV27
TGTGCCAGCAGCTCTTTTGCGACTAGCGGGGGCACAGATACGCAGTATTTT,CASSSFATSGGTDTQYF,TRBJ2-3,TRBD2,.,TRBV5-8
TGTGCCAGCAGGAGGGACAGGGGGCCGGATGAGCAGTACTTC,CASRRDRGPDEQYF,TRBJ2-5,TRBD1,.,TRBV9
TGTGCCAGCAGCCCCGGCGGCGGCGTAGAATTTGGGACCCAGTACTTC,CASSPGGGVEFGTQYF,TRBJ2-5,.,many,TRBV5-4
TGTGCCAGTAGCCCTAGGGGGCGGGGGGCCTCAAGCGGCGGGGAGCTGTTTTTT,CASSPRGRGASSGGELFF,TRBJ2-2,.,once,TRBV19
TGTGCCAGCAGCTTGGGCCCCCGGACAGGGAACGAGCAGTACTTC,CASSLGPRTGNEQYF,TRBJ2-7,TRBD1,.,TRBV5-6
TGTGCCAGCAGCCCGAGGACAGGGGTAACCGGGGAGCTGTTTTTT,CASSPRTGVTGELFF,TRBJ2-2,TRBD1,.,TRBV13
TGTGCCACCAGCAGAGATCGCCAGCACAGGGTGAACACCATATATTTT,CATSRDRQHRVNTIYF,TRBJ1-3,.,.,TRBV15
TGTGCCAGCAGATCCGACAGGGTAGTAGGGCAGCCCCAGCATTTT,CASRSDRVVGQPQHF,TRBJ1-5,TRBD1,.,TRBV6-5
TGTGCCAGTAGTGACATGACAGGGGGGAACACTGAAGCTTTCTTT,CASSDMTGGNTEAFF,TRBJ1-1,TRBD1,.,TRBV19
TGCGCCAGCAGCCACTCTTCTACAGGGGGACAAGAGACCCAGTACTTC,CASSHSSTGGQETQYF,TRBJ2-5,TRBD1,.,TRBV5-1
TGCGCCAGCAGCCACACGGGTACAGGGAACACTGAAGCTTTCTTT,CASSHTGTGNTEAFF,TRBJ1-1,.,once,TRBV4-1
TGCGCCAGCAGCCAAGGACTAGTAGGGACCGGGGAGCTGTTTTTT,CASSQGLVGTGELFF,TRBJ2-2,.,.,TRBV4-3
TGTTCCAGCAGCTTAGGGGCACAACCGGCTTTCTTT,CSSSLGAQPAFF,TRBJ1-1,.,.,TRBV7-9
TGTGCCAGCAGGAGACAGGGGACTCAAGAGACCCAGTACTTC,CASRRQGTQETQYF,TRBJ2-5,TRBD1,.,TRBV28